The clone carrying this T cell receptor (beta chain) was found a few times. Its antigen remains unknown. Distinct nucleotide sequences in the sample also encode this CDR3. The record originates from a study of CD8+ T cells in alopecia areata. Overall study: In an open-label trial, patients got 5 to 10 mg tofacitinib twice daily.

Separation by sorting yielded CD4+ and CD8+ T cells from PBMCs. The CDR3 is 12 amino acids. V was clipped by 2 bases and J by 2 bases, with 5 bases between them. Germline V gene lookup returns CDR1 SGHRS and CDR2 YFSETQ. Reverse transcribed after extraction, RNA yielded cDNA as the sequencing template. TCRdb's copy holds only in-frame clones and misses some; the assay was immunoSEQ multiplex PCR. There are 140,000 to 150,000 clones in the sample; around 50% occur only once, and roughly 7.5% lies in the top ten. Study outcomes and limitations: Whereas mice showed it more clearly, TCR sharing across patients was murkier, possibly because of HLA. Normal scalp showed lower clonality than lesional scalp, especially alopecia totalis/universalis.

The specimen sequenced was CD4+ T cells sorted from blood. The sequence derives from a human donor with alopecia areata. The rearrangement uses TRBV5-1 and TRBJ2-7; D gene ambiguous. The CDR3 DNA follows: TGCGCCAGCAGCTTAGGCGCCTACGAGCAGTACTTC. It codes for CASSLGAYEQYF.